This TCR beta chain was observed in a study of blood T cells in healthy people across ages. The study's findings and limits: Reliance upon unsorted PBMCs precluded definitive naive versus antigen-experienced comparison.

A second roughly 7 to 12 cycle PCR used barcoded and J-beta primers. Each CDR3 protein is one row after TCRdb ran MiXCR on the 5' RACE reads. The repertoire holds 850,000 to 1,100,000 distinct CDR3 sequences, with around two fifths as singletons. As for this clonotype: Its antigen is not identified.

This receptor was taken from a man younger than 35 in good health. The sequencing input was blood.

CDR3 DNA sequence: TGCAGCGTTGTCGGCAGGGGAGATCAGCCCCAGCATTTT. It is translated as CSVVGRGDQPQHF. The chain links TRBV29-1 to TRBJ1-5; tentative D call: TRBD1 (6 bases). Trimming took off 4 bases at V and 5 bases at J, with 12 bases between the two ends. The germline gives CDR1 SQVTM, CDR2 ANQGSEA. The CDR3 is 13 amino acids. The full variable domain, rest sourced from reference TRBV29-1 and TRBJ1-5, is SAVISQKPSRDICQRGTSLTIQCQVDSQVTMMFWYRQQPGQSLTLIATANQGSEATYESGFVIDKFPISRPNLTFSTLTVSNMSPEDSSIYLCSVVGRGDQPQHFGDGTRLSIL.